This entry lists 13 T cell receptor beta chains sequenced from one sample in a study of OX40 agonist ivuxolimab in advanced cancers. Data came from immunoSEQ multiplex PCR; TCRdb stores just in-frame clones and leaves some out. The table includes 55,000 to 70,000 clones, around 84% detected once. The material was CD4+ or CD8+ T cells sorted from blood, obtained in a trial of the OX40 agonist ivuxolimab. These receptors were taken from an adult with an advanced solid tumor such as melanoma, head and neck, liver or kidney cancer.

The rearrangement uses TRBV7-9 and TRBJ2-3, with D tentatively TRBD1 (5 bases). Germline lookup yields CDR1 SEHNR and CDR2 FQNEAQ (reference sequence). The ends were cut back, 2 bases at V and 5 bases at J, with 20 bases in the middle. The length of the CDR3 is 17 residues. The CDR3 reads CASSLLIRQTSGDTQYF. For the CDR3, the DNA is TGTGCCAGCAGCTTATTAATACGACAGACCTCGGGAGATACGCAGTATTTT.

J is TRBJ1-1 and V is TRBV7-2; D call uncertain. The V end lost 5 bases, the J end lost 0 bases, and 13 bases lay between the germline ends. CDR1 SGHTA and CDR2 FQGNSA come from the germline V gene. The length of the CDR3 is 15 residues. The CDR3 DNA reads TGTGCCAGCAGCCTCTCACCTGCCATGAACACTGAAGCTTTCTTT. This sequence encodes CASSLSPAMNTEAFF.

The chain has TRBV2 and TRBJ2-5, with TRBD2 matching over 9 bases. Unmatched junction bases numbered 3, after V lost 3 bases and J lost 1 base. The germline V gene encodes CDR1 SNHLY and CDR2 FYNNEI. This CDR3 spans 15 amino acids. The CDR3 sequence: CASSDAGLAQETQYF. CDR3 nucleotide sequence: TGTGCCAGCAGTGATGCGGGACTAGCCCAAGAGACCCAGTACTTC.

This clone occurred once. The gene calls are TRBV6-1 and TRBJ2-5, with 7 bases identical to TRBD1. This CDR3 spans 15 amino acids. J lost 1 base, V lost 2 bases, and 4 bases had no gene match. Germline CDR1 and CDR2: MNHNS and SASEGT. CDR3 protein: CASSESQGLQETQYF. CDR3 sequence (DNA): TGTGCCAGCAGTGAATCACAGGGGCTCCAAGAGACCCAGTACTTC.

V usage is TRBV18 and J usage is TRBJ2-1; 12 bases are shared with TRBD1. The CDR3 sequence is 12 residues long. Losses at the gene ends were 5 bases for V and 15 bases for J; bases not matched to a gene: 5. Germline V gene sequence: CDR1 KGHSH, CDR2 LQKENI. CDR3 sequence (DNA): TGTGCCAGCTCATCGGGACAGGGGGCGATGTTCTTC. It is translated as CASSSGQGAMFF. Full variable domain (outside the CDR3, taken from reference TRBV18 and TRBJ2-1): NAGVMQNPRHLVRRRGQEARLRCSPMKGHSHVYWYRQLPEEGLKFMVYLQKENIIDESGMPKERFSAEFPKEGPSILRIQQVVRGDSAAYFCASSSGQGAMFFGPGTRLTVL.

This sequence joins TRBV7-2 and TRBJ1-3, with D possibly TRBD1 on 5 matching bases. Germline-derived CDR1 and CDR2 are SGHTA and FQGNSA. The CDR3 consists of 18 residues. Trimming pared 2 bases from V and 4 bases from J, leaving 21 bases between. CDR3 DNA: TGTGCCAGCAGCTTAAGGCGGGCAGGGCTAACGTGGGGAAACACCATATATTTT. Translating it yields CASSLRRAGLTWGNTIYF.

The chain combines TRBV5-1 with TRBJ2-5, with D tentatively TRBD2 (5 bases). Germline V lookup: CDR1 SGHRS, CDR2 YFSETQ. Trimming removed 0 bases at V and 7 bases at J, with 7 bases between. The CDR3 covers 12 residues. CDR3 in DNA: TGCGCCAGCAGCTTGGGGCGGGCGACCCAGTACTTC. It codes for CASSLGRATQYF.

The rearrangement links TRBV5-4 to TRBJ1-3; TRBD1 is a possible D gene (5 bases). Per the germline V gene, CDR1 is SGHNT and CDR2 is YYREEE (reference sequence). This CDR3 comprises 15 residues. V shed 3 bases and J shed 0 bases, with 10 bases lying between them. The CDR3 protein is CASSWDGTSGNTIYF. In DNA form, the CDR3 reads TGTGCCAGCAGCTGGGACGGCACCTCTGGAAACACCATATATTTT. The full variable domain, in which reference TRBV5-4 and TRBJ1-3 provide the parts outside the CDR3, is ETGVTQSPTHLIKTRGQQVTLRCSSQSGHNTVSWYQQALGQGPQFIFQYYREEENGRGNFPPRFSGLQFPNYSSELNVNALELDDSALYLCASSWDGTSGNTIYFGEGSWLTVV.

J is TRBJ1-5 and V is TRBV5-1; D possibly corresponds to TRBD1 (5 bases). V lost 3 bases to trimming and J lost 3 bases, with 19 bases between them. The CDR3 extends over 17 amino acids. CDR1 and CDR2 (germline): SGHRS, YFSETQ. CDR3 bases: TGCGCCAGCAGCTGCGCAGGGCAACCTAACCCCAATCAGCCCCAGCATTTT. Protein product: CASSCAGQPNPNQPQHF.

The chain combines TRBV11-1 with TRBJ2-5; D gene uncertain. V was trimmed by 5 bases and J by 0 bases, leaving 1 base between them. Germline loops: CDR1 SGHAT, CDR2 FQDESV (reference sequence). The CDR3 covers 11 residues. DNA of the CDR3: TGTGCCAGCAGCCACCAAGAGACCCAGTACTTC. Translating gives CASSHQETQYF.

The chain employs TRBV28 and TRBJ1-1; D gene ambiguous. The V end lost 3 bases, the J end lost 6 bases, and 11 bases lay between the germline ends. The V gene's germline CDR1 is MDHEN and CDR2 SYDVKM. This CDR3 is 13 amino acids long. CDR3 nucleotides: TGTGCCAGCAGTTTCGTTAACCCGCCTGAAGCTTTCTTT. Amino acids: CASSFVNPPEAFF.

This sequence joins TRBV10-3 and TRBJ2-5; D is perhaps TRBD2 (5 bases). This CDR3 has 15 residues. Deletions cut 1 base from V and 3 bases from J, with 12 bases between. Germline loops: CDR1 ENHRY, CDR2 SYGVKD. The CDR3 sequence is CAISEWMAGEETQYF. DNA for the CDR3: TGTGCCATCAGTGAGTGGATGGCGGGCGAAGAGACCCAGTACTTC.

The gene calls are TRBV7-9 and TRBJ1-4; D possibly corresponds to TRBD1 (5 bases). Germline lookup yields CDR1 SEHNR and CDR2 FQNEAQ (reference sequence). V was cut by 1 base and J by 0 bases, with 6 bases left in between. This CDR3 has 15 amino acids. This CDR3 reads CASSLGDPTNEKLFF. The CDR3 nucleotides read TGTGCCAGCAGCTTAGGGGACCCAACTAATGAAAAACTGTTTTTT.